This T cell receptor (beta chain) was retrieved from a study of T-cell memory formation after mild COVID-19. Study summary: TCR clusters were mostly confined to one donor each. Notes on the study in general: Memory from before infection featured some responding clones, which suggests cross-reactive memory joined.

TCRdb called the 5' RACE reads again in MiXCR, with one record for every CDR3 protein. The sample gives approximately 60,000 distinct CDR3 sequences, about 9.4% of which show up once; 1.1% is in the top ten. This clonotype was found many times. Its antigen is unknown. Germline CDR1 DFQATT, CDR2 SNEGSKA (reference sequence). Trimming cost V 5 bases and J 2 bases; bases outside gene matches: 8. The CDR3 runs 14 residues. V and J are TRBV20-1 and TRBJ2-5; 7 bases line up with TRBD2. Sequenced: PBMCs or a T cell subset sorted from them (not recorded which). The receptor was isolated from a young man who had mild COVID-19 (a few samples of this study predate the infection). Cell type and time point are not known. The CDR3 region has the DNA TGCAGTGCTCGGGACTACTCGACGCAAGAGACCCAGTACTTC. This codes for CSARDYSTQETQYF.